Listed here are 10 T cell receptor beta chains from one sample, sequenced in a study of cytomegalovirus exposure and HLA in healthy donors. The primer mix had 60 Vbeta and 13 Jbeta primers. Generated by immunoSEQ multiplex PCR, the TCRdb table keeps only in-frame clones and is missing some. The data show 210,000 or so clones, over 75% seen once. The specimen was PBMCs. The receptor set was obtained from a human donor in good health.

In nucleotides, the CDR3 is TGCGCCAGCAGCTTGGTTCTGGGGGCGAGCACCGGGGAGCTGTTTTTT. Its translation is CASSLVLGASTGELFF. The chain recombines TRBV5-1 with TRBJ2-2; possible D gene TRBD1, 6 bases. V was clipped by 0 bases and J by 4 bases, with 13 bases between them. The CDR3 sequence is 16 residues long. Germline CDR1 reads SGHRS; CDR2 reads YFSETQ. The full variable domain, in which reference TRBV5-1 and TRBJ2-2 provide the parts outside the CDR3, is KAGVTQTPRYLIKTRGQQVTLSCSPISGHRSVSWYQQTPGQGLQFLFEYFSETQRNKGNFPGRFSGRQFSNSRSEMNVSTLELGDSALYLCASSLVLGASTGELFFGEGSRLTVL.

CDR3 sequence reads: CASSPHSNQPQHF. The DNA for the CDR3 is TGTGCCAGCAGTCCCCATAGCAATCAGCCCCAGCATTTT. The chain uses TRBV28 and TRBJ1-5; no definite D call. The CDR3 has 13 amino acids. The V gene's germline CDR1 is MDHEN and CDR2 SYDVKM. V shed 5 bases and J shed 0 bases, with 5 bases lying between them. Combining the CDR3 with reference TRBV28 and TRBJ1-5 gives the whole variable domain DVKVTQSSRYLVKRTGEKVFLECVQDMDHENMFWYRQDPGLGLRLIYFSYDVKMKEKGDIPEGYSVSREKKERFSLILESASTNQTSMYLCASSPHSNQPQHFGDGTRLSIL.

The chain carries TRBV7-2 and TRBJ2-7, with unresolved D. The CDR3 is 16 residues long. The V gene lost 2 bases and the J gene lost 2 bases, with 16 bases spanning the gap. Germline CDR1 is SGHTA and CDR2 is FQGNSA. The CDR3 reads CASSLSFPAIAYEQYF. CDR3 coding DNA: TGTGCCAGCAGCTTATCCTTTCCAGCGATCGCCTACGAGCAGTACTTC. The full variable domain, rest sourced from reference TRBV7-2 and TRBJ2-7, is GAGVSQSPSNKVTEKGKDVELRCDPISGHTALYWYRQSLGQGLEFLIYFQGNSAPDKSGLPSDRFSAERTGGSVSTLTIQRTQQEDSAVYLCASSLSFPAIAYEQYFGPGTRLTVT.

There are a few counts of this clone. J is TRBJ1-2 and V is TRBV19; 7 positions match TRBD1. This CDR3 contains 13 residues. V gave up 9 bases and J gave up 3 bases; unmatched junction bases: 7. Germline V CDR1 and CDR2: LNHDA, SQIVND (reference sequence). Here the CDR3 reads CASQGTEDYGYTF. The CDR3 coding sequence is TGTGCCAGCCAAGGGACAGAGGACTATGGCTACACCTTC.

This chain connects TRBV4-3 to TRBJ2-7, with D possibly TRBD2 on 5 matching bases. With 2 bases removed from V and 0 bases from J, the gap between germline ends came to 20 bases. This CDR3 is built from 18 residues. Germline CDR1 LGHNA, CDR2 YSLEER. Here the CDR3 DNA reads TGCGCCAGCAGCCAAAAGATCGGGGTGGCAGCCAACTCCTACGAGCAGTACTTC. It yields the protein CASSQKIGVAANSYEQYF.

The chain couples TRBV4-1 to TRBJ2-7; 7 bases line up with TRBD2. CDR1 is MGHRA, CDR2 YSYEKL, per germline. V shed 0 bases and J 4 bases; nucleotides not matched to a gene: 3. The CDR3 sequence is 14 residues long. The CDR3 sequence is CASSQEPREYEQYF. The CDR3 nucleotides are TGCGCCAGCAGCCAAGAGCCGCGGGAGTACGAGCAGTACTTC.

The chain employs TRBV7-9 and TRBJ1-4; D is uncertain. The CDR3 contains 15 residues. V was cut by 5 bases and J by 0 bases, with 10 bases left in between. The germline V gene encodes CDR1 SEHNR and CDR2 FQNEAQ (reference sequence). The CDR3 loop is CASSPRSSTNEKLFF. CDR3 coding DNA: TGTGCCAGCAGCCCGCGGTCTTCAACTAATGAAAAACTGTTTTTT.

The chain joins TRBV27 to TRBJ2-5; tentatively, D is TRBD1 (5 bases). In germline, CDR1 is MNHEY, CDR2 SMNVEV (reference sequence). The V gene lost 2 bases and the J gene lost 1 base, with 20 bases spanning the gap. The length of the CDR3 is 18 residues. For the CDR3, the DNA is TGTGCCAGCAGTTTAATATTTGTATCAGGGATGAGCCAAGAGACCCAGTACTTC. This encodes CASSLIFVSGMSQETQYF.

The chain recombines TRBV23-1 with TRBJ1-4, with TRBD1 matching over 8 bases. TRBV23-1 is identified as an open reading frame with a role that is uncertain. V shed 0 bases and J 8 bases; nucleotides not matched to a gene: 8. CDR3 length: 16 amino acids. The DNA for the CDR3 is TGCGCCAGCAGTCAATCGTCGGGACAGGTGGCGGAAAAACTGTTTTTT. Its translation: CASSQSSGQVAEKLFF.

This clone has a handful of counts. This chain links TRBV20-1 with TRBJ2-3; TRBD2 is a possible D gene (5 bases). Germline loops: CDR1 DFQATT, CDR2 SNEGSKA (reference sequence). The CDR3 loop spans 11 amino acids. V was shortened by 6 bases and J by 5 bases, with 9 bases between the two germline ends. CDR3 sequence (DNA): TGCAGTGCCCCTGCGGGAGATACGCAGTATTTT. Amino acid sequence: CSAPAGDTQYF.